One sample yielded the 29 T cell receptor beta chains listed below, sequenced in a study of tumor-infiltrating lymphocytes in oesophageal squamous cell carcinoma (dated by TCRdb to 2016 to 2017). Library method: PCR. Sequencing used an Illumina HiSeq 2000. The public reads were reprocessed in TCRdb via fastp at Q25 and MiXCR, keeping in-frame beta chains. Every CDR3 protein is listed once, alongside the most common genes and DNA of its rows. In all, the sample holds about 15,000 distinct CDR3 sequences, and roughly 54% of those were seen once. Of the sample, less than 40% falls within the top ten clones. The sequenced sample was esophageal tumor tissue. These receptors all come from a female donor with esophageal squamous cell carcinoma.

The chain links TRBV24-1 to TRBJ2-3, with 8 bases aligning to TRBD2. The CDR3 consists of 15 residues. From germline, CDR1 is KGHDR and CDR2 SFDVKD. The V segment lost 7 bases and the J segment 0 bases; nucleotides outside the gene matches: 5. The CDR3 region is CATSGTSGSTDTQYF. As DNA, the CDR3 is TGTGCCACCAGCGGAACTAGCGGTAGCACAGATACGCAGTATTTT.

The chain is built from TRBV5-1 and TRBJ2-7; TRBD1 matches at 9 bases. The end of the DNA fits TRBJ2-5 better, so the J call may be wrong. Germline V gives CDR1 SGHRS, CDR2 YFSETQ. This CDR3 has 14 residues. CDR3 protein: CASSFDGQGETQYF. The DNA for the CDR3 is TGCGCCAGCAGCTTCGACGGACAGGGGGAGACCCAGTACTTC.

The chain recombines TRBV28 with TRBJ1-2; D may be TRBD2 (7 bases). The J call may be faulty, since TRBJ2-1 better matches the DNA end. Germline V gene data show CDR1 as MDHEN and CDR2 as SYDVKM. The CDR3 consists of 18 residues. The CDR3 loop is CASSLDPGGAKFGNEQFF. CDR3 nucleotide sequence: TGTGCCAGCAGTTTGGACCCGGGGGGCGCGAAGTTTGGAAATGAGCAGTTCTTC.

This clonotype showed up just a few times. This chain connects TRBV7-3 to TRBJ1-4; tentatively, D is TRBD1 (5 bases). V shed 3 bases and J shed 3 bases, with 5 bases lying between them. Germline V lookup: CDR1 SGHTA, CDR2 FQGTGA. This CDR3 spans 13 amino acids. Here the CDR3 reads CASSLTANEKLFF. In DNA form, the CDR3 reads TGTGCCAGCAGCTTGACAGCTAATGAAAAACTGTTTTTT.

This clonotype came up a few times. It may be a read error: a sequence one base away is much more abundant. The rearrangement links TRBV2 to TRBJ2-4, with TRBD2 matching over 8 bases. The J call could be wrong; TRBJ2-7 is a better fit for the DNA end. CDR1 is SNHLY, CDR2 FYNNEI, per germline. The CDR3 covers 14 residues. CDR3 protein: CASSEAGGQVEQYF. In DNA form, the CDR3 reads TGTGCCAGCAGTGAGGCGGGGGGCCAGGTCGAGCAGTACTTC.

The chain combines TRBV7-2 with TRBJ2-3; D gene ambiguous. This CDR3 has 14 amino acids. V lost 1 base, J lost 0 bases, and 5 bases lay in between. Germline V gene data show CDR1 as SGHTA and CDR2 as FQGNSA. DNA for the CDR3: TGTGCCAGCAGCTTAGGCATTAGCACAGATACGCAGTATTTT. It encodes CASSLGISTDTQYF.

The chain joins TRBV7-8 to TRBJ2-4; 9 positions agree with TRBD1. The closer fit of TRBJ2-7 to the DNA end suggests the J call may be wrong. The CDR3 sequence is 15 residues long. Germline V gene sequence: CDR1 SGHVS, CDR2 FQNEAQ. The CDR3 sequence: CASSFWTGDSYEQYF. Written as DNA, the CDR3 is TGTGCCAGCAGCTTCTGGACAGGGGATTCCTACGAGCAGTACTTC.

This clonotype appeared once. J is TRBJ2-1 and V is TRBV7-6; TRBD1 might be the D (5 bases). The end of the DNA is better explained by TRBJ2-5, so the J call may be wrong. The V gene's germline CDR1 is SGHVS and CDR2 FNYEAQ. This CDR3 has 14 residues. The CDR3 bases are TGTGCCAGCAGCTTAGCGGCAGGGTCGGAGACCCAGTACTTC. Translated, it gives CASSLAAGSETQYF.

J is TRBJ2-5 and V is TRBV7-3, with TRBD1 matching 9 bases. There are 14 residues in the CDR3. CDR1 and CDR2 from the germline V gene are SGHTA and FQGTGA. With 3 bases clipped from V and 11 bases from J, the junction kept 10 bases outside the gene matches. CDR3: CASSFGGTGSEQYF. Written as DNA, the CDR3 is TGTGCCAGCAGCTTTGGGGGGACAGGGAGTGAGCAGTACTTC.

The V and J genes are TRBV28 and TRBJ2-5; D is uncertain. The last part of the DNA fits TRBJ2-7 better; the J call may be wrong. CDR1 is MDHEN, CDR2 SYDVKM, per germline. This CDR3 is 11 amino acids long. This CDR3 is CASSLNYEQYF. The CDR3, as DNA: TGTGCCAGCAGTTTGAACTACGAGCAGTACTTC.

A few counts support this clonotype. The chain couples TRBV14 to TRBJ1-5; D is uncertain. Germline loops: CDR1 SGHDN, CDR2 FVKESK. Trimming cost V 2 bases and J 4 bases, with 6 bases left between them. There are 13 residues in the CDR3. CDR3 in amino acids: CASSQSGNQPQHF. The CDR3 coding sequence is TGTGCCAGCAGCCAATCAGGAAATCAGCCCCAGCATTTT.

CDR3 sequence: CASSLTSGTGHTDTQYF. The CDR3 DNA is TGTGCCAGCAGCTTAACTTCCGGGACAGGGCACACAGATACGCAGTATTTT. This chain connects TRBV7-3 to TRBJ2-3, with 9 bases lining up with TRBD1. The CDR3 length is 17 residues. With V trimmed by 0 bases and J by 2 bases, 6 bases remained unmatched. Germline V gene sequence: CDR1 SGHTA, CDR2 FQGTGA. The whole variable domain, filled in from reference TRBV7-3 and TRBJ2-3, reads GAGVSQTPSNKVTEKGKYVELRCDPISGHTALYWYRQSLGQGPEFLIYFQGTGAADDSGLPNDRFFAVRPEGSVSTLKIQRTERGDSAVYLCASSLTSGTGHTDTQYFGPGTRLTVL.

CDR3 bases: TGTAGCTCAGTCCGGGGGCTATCCTACAATGAGCAGTTCTTC. As protein: CSSVRGLSYNEQFF. The rearrangement uses TRBV7-6 and TRBJ2-1; D is perhaps TRBD1 or TRBD2 (6 bases each). CDR3 length equals 14 residues. The V gene's germline CDR1 is SGHVS and CDR2 FNYEAQ.

On this clonotype: Mismatch with germline at one junction end may stem from a read error. The J gene is TRBJ2-1, the V gene TRBV5-3; D call uncertain. TRBV5-3 is placed among ORFs of uncertain function. The CDR3 spans 13 residues. CDR3: CASSLDRFNEQFF. The DNA for the CDR3 is TGTGCCAGCAGCTTAGATCGCTTCAATGAGCAGTTCTTC.

This clonotype appeared many times. The chain carries TRBV12-3 or TRBV12-4 and TRBJ1-2; a weak D match, TRBD1 (5 bases). The CDR3 contains 14 residues. V was clipped by 0 bases and J by 4 bases, with 9 bases between them. The chain's CDR3 is CASSLAGRIYGYTF. CDR3 sequence (DNA): TGTGCCAGCAGTTTAGCGGGACGCATCTATGGCTACACCTTC.

This clonotype was detected only a few times. The chain uses TRBV7-3 and TRBJ2-3, with 14 nucleotides matching TRBD2. Trimming at V came to 5 bases and at J to 7 bases, leaving 5 bases not matched to a gene. The CDR3 contains 15 residues. CDR1 and CDR2 from the germline V gene are SGHTA and FQGTGA. The CDR3: CASSPGTSGSHTQYF. CDR3 coding DNA: TGTGCCAGCAGCCCCGGGACTAGCGGGAGTCATACGCAGTATTTT.

The V call is TRBV7-3, the J call TRBJ2-4, with 9 bases matching TRBD1. The DNA end is more similar to TRBJ1-2, so the J call may be wrong. CDR1 is SGHTA, CDR2 FQGTGA, per germline. The length of the CDR3 is 17 residues. Here the CDR3 DNA reads TGTGCCAGCAGCTCACATATACCCGGACAGGGGAGGAATGGCTACACCTTC. It translates to CASSSHIPGQGRNGYTF.

The chain links TRBV27 to TRBJ2-5; D perhaps matches TRBD1 (5 bases). Between the trimmed V and J ends, which lost 3 bases and 5 bases, there was a span of 19 bases. The length of the CDR3 is 16 residues. Germline loops: CDR1 MNHEY, CDR2 SMNVEV (reference sequence). CDR3 in amino acids: CASSFLGTGPGETQYF. The CDR3, as DNA: TGTGCCAGCAGTTTTCTCGGAACAGGACCAGGGGAGACCCAGTACTTC.

Comment on this clonotype: The CDR3 end shows no conserved phenylalanine or tryptophan, and so a read error is likely. The DNA is left out, because the CDR3 cannot be placed on it with certainty; the CDR3 is given as TCRdb lists it. The chain is built from TRBV6-1 and TRBJ2-6; TRBD1 is taken as the D call from the table, unchecked against the DNA. From its first to its last residue, the CDR3 has 17 amino acids. Looked up from germline, CDR1 is MNHNS and CDR2 is SASEGT. CDR3 sequence: CASSELEDRGPEQYFGN.

This sequence joins TRBV7-2 and TRBJ2-7; D remains ambiguous. Germline V lookup: CDR1 SGHTA, CDR2 FQGNSA. Deletions cut 1 base from V and 6 bases from J, with 4 bases between. CDR3 size: 11 residues. CDR3 DNA sequence: TGTGCCAGCAGCTTAGGTCCCGAGCAGTACTTC. Encoded protein: CASSLGPEQYF. Combining the CDR3 with reference TRBV7-2 and TRBJ2-7 gives the whole variable domain GAGVSQSPSNKVTEKGKDVELRCDPISGHTALYWYRQSLGQGLEFLIYFQGNSAPDKSGLPSDRFSAERTGGSVSTLTIQRTQQEDSAVYLCASSLGPEQYFGPGTRLTVT.

Concerning this clonotype: A much larger clone is a single base away; this may be a read error. The genes are TRBV11-3 and TRBJ2-3, with D possibly being TRBD1 (6 bases). The CDR3 loop spans 15 amino acids. CDR1 and CDR2 from the germline V gene are SGHNT and YENEEA. V was trimmed by 2 bases and J by 4 bases, leaving 13 bases between them. CDR3 in amino acids: CASSLPRTEPDTQYF. The CDR3 bases are TGTGCCAGCAGCTTACCACGGACAGAGCCAGATACGCAGTATTTT.

This clonotype has a single count. This chain uses TRBV4-1 with TRBJ2-1, with 8 bases fitting TRBD1. The assigned J gene may be wrong: the sequence end matches TRBJ2-7 better. Per germline, CDR1 MGHRA and CDR2 YSYEKL. The CDR3 has 15 amino acids. The CDR3 bases are TGCGCCAGCAGCCCGGACGGCAGGGGGCCCCTCGAGCAGTACTTC. Amino acid sequence: CASSPDGRGPLEQYF.

The rearrangement joins TRBV7-2 to TRBJ2-6; D gene ambiguous. The J call could be wrong; TRBJ2-7 is a better fit for the DNA end. The CDR3 covers 15 residues. Germline V gene lookup returns CDR1 SGHTA and CDR2 FQGNSA. CDR3 nucleotide sequence: TGTGCCAGCAGCTTATATCCCGGCCATACCTACGAGCAGTACTTC. Translating gives CASSLYPGHTYEQYF.

This clonotype was observed a handful of times. J is TRBJ1-2 and V is TRBV7-2; 10 bases map to TRBD1. Germline trimming cut 5 bases from V and 7 bases from J; bases unmatched to any gene: 7. The germline V gene has CDR1 SGHTA and CDR2 FQGNSA. The CDR3 sequence is 14 residues long. DNA for the CDR3: TGTGCCAGCAGCCTGGGACAGGGGTCGGTTGGCTACACCTTC. Amino acid sequence: CASSLGQGSVGYTF.

The V gene is TRBV5-5, the J gene TRBJ2-5, with D possibly being TRBD2 (5 bases). Germline V lookup: CDR1 SGHKS, CDR2 YYEKEE (reference sequence). CDR3 length: 13 amino acids. Between the trimmed V and J ends, which lost 2 bases and 2 bases, there was a span of 7 bases. CDR3: CASSLGRQETQYF. The CDR3 nucleotides are TGTGCCAGCAGCTTAGGGAGACAAGAGACCCAGTACTTC.

The chain is built from TRBV7-6 and TRBJ2-3, with TRBD1 matching 7 bases. The CDR3 runs to 14 residues. Germline CDR1 and CDR2: SGHVS and FNYEAQ. After removal of 1 base from V and 6 bases from J, the junction contained 4 bases not matched to a gene. The CDR3 DNA reads as TGTGCCAGCAGCTTAGTTGTCAGGGGGGATACGCAGTATTTT. Its protein product is CASSLVVRGDTQYF.

CDR3 coding DNA: TGTGCCAGCAGCTTAGTAGGGGGTCGGCTAGCGGGCTCCTACGAGCAGTACTTC. It translates to CASSLVGGRLAGSYEQYF. The chain links TRBV7-2 to TRBJ2-7, with 8 bases fitting TRBD2. Germline V CDR1 and CDR2: SGHTA, FQGNSA. The CDR3 covers 18 residues. Unmatched junction bases numbered 11, after V lost 1 base and J lost 0 bases.

This rearrangement joins TRBV19 to TRBJ2-5; D uncertain. The J call is in doubt because the DNA end fits TRBJ2-6 better. The CDR3 consists of 16 residues. Germline lookup yields CDR1 LNHDA and CDR2 SQIVND (reference sequence). In DNA, the CDR3 is TGTGCCAGTAGTATCTGGAGTAGCTCTGGGGCCAACGTCCTGACTTTC. This sequence encodes CASSIWSSSGANVLTF.

This clonotype was seen a single time. The chain is built from TRBV6-5 and TRBJ2-5; D gene unclear. The last part of the DNA fits TRBJ2-7 better; the J call may be wrong. Germline lookup yields CDR1 MNHEY and CDR2 SVGAGI. The CDR3 loop spans 13 amino acids. CDR3 residues: CASTGPGSYEQYF. The CDR3 region has the DNA TGTGCCAGCACCGGTCCCGGTTCCTACGAGCAGTACTTC.